The present T cell receptor beta chain was sequenced within a study of blood T cell repertoires in COVID-19. Looking at the study overall: The United States, Italy and Spain were the sources of the acute and convalescent COVID-19 samples. Sources were T cells, B-cell-depleted T cells, or PBMCs; the material itself was cDNA or gDNA.

The table came from immunoSEQ multiplex PCR; TCRdb's copy has only in-frame clones and leaves some out. The profile shows over 250,000 clones, approximately 89% of them singletons. V lost 5 bases to trimming and J lost 4 bases; unmatched junction nucleotides: 6. CDR3 size: 15 residues. Germline CDR1 reads PRHDT; CDR2 reads FYEKMQ (reference sequence). This receptor was obtained from a woman aged 30 to 39 with COVID-19, enrolled during active disease. The chain combines TRBV13 with TRBJ1-3; 9 nucleotides agree with TRBD1. Sequenced input: peripheral blood. For the CDR3, the DNA is TGTGCCAGCAGCCTTTCCGGGACAGGGGGAAACACCATATATTTT. Translating gives CASSLSGTGGNTIYF.